The rows below give T cell receptor beta chains drawn from one sample of a study of blood T cell repertoires in COVID-19. Here immunoSEQ multiplex PCR was the method, and the copy in TCRdb shows in-frame clones only, minus some. This sample has over 450,000 clones, with roughly 87% found just once. Sequencing was carried out using peripheral blood. These receptors came from a man between 18 and 29 years old with COVID-19, enrolled during active disease. Each CDR3 is given with its conserved first and last residue. Clone size, where shown, is once, few, many, or a class for clones that have expanded.

clone_size v_call cdr3_aa
few TRBV5-5 CASSLGGGQPQHF
once TRBV10-1 CASTSGGPTDTQYF
few TRBV12-3/TRBV12-4 CASSGQEHQPQHF
- TRBV12-3/TRBV12-4 CATHDSLNTEAFF
- TRBV6-5 CASSYPRGYGYTF
- TRBV30 CARSHRGTGELFF
- TRBV11-3 CASSLGASGIRHEQFF
- TRBV12-3/TRBV12-4 CASSLLLANEQFF
- TRBV6-1 CASSDFLAAYNEQFF
- TRBV11-2 CASSYGAGANTGELFF
- TRBV7-3 CASSLYGDQPQHF
- TRBV2 CASSENLAGGNQETQYF
- TRBV3-1/TRBV3-2 CASSQGAQSSTDTQYF
- TRBV7-2 CASTLGGNEQYF
- TRBV19 CASSIDLRGRGEYEQFF
once TRBV23-1 CASSHGQTETYEQYF
- TRBV14 CASSQDWGLKTYNEQFF
once TRBV4-1 CASSQGVTGAGIRPQHF
once TRBV10-1 CASSESLRVNDGELFF
- TRBV10-1 CASSSLRGASRFEQYF
- TRBV9 CASSVGIRSGESGELFF
- TRBV27 CASSPLRRGNGELFF
- TRBV12-5 CASGLDYYEQYF
- TRBV2 CASSGGQGGDEQYF
- TRBV6-5 CASSTGETQYF
- TRBV5-1 CASRPGLAGATDTQYF
once TRBV15 CATSRRQGIGIYEQYF
- TRBV5-6 CASSLSWSSGLYYNEQFF
once TRBV15 CATSRGRATDGYTF
- TRBV16 CASSQGQNQPQHF
- TRBV7-2 CASSLRDRDIQYF
- TRBV12-5 CASGFSAGVEAGELFF
- TRBV5-1 CASRTGDRETQYF
- TRBV11-3 CASSLRGGTSYEQYF
- TRBV6-1 CASSEYGTIKETQYF
- TRBV30 CAWNPGLAGADTQYF
once TRBV6-5 CASNAFGTGSNTQYF
- TRBV18 CASSPVAGPGAGQPQHF
- TRBV7-9 CASSFSRGSSYGYTF
once TRBV19 CASSPTGGLNEQFF
- TRBV19 CASSIVVYNEQFF
- TRBV6-5 CASRNRGGTYEQYF
once TRBV27 CASSSQGTQQPQHF
- TRBV4-2 CASSQSGEGYEQYF
- TRBV3-1/TRBV3-2 CASSQDGNRPGQPQHF
- TRBV6-5 CASSRTDTDTQYF
- TRBV5-1 CASSFEGARETQYF
- TRBV28 CASSSPTGDINTEAFF
- TRBV7-9 CASSLSLVTDNEQFF
- TRBV24-1 CATRESGTGELFF
- TRBV6-6 CASSDPGARTGRDLNSYGYTF
- TRBV2 CASSPQNQPQHF
- TRBV12-3/TRBV12-4 CASSLQGGTEAFF
- TRBV4-2 CASSQDLPDTQYF
- TRBV27 CASSFSASNTGELFF
- TRBV5-4 CASEAQGAFNEQYF
- TRBV6-5 CASTRDRGDTGELFF
- TRBV5-1 CASSLVQGSSGNTIYF
- TRBV29-1 CSVETRPGLAGELFF
- TRBV5-1 CASSLVGRASTDTQYF